This T cell receptor beta chain was recorded in a study of T-cell memory formation after mild COVID-19. Findings and caveats of the study: In pre-infection memory, a portion of responding clones appeared, which suggested that cross-reactive memory joined. Later expanders leaned CD4+, whereas day 15 to 85 contracting clones were balanced CD4/CD8.

The CDR3 contains 16 residues. V was pared by 10 bases and J by 7 bases, with 26 bases between. TCRdb re-called the 5' RACE reads with MiXCR, one entry per CDR3 protein. The sample carries under 300,000 distinct CDR3 sequences, about a sixth recorded once. With regard to this clonotype: The antigen is not known.

The sequencing sample was made of PBMCs or a T cell subset sorted from them (not recorded which). This rearrangement joins TRBV12-3 or TRBV12-4 to TRBJ2-1, with D uncertain. This clonotype originated in a man younger than 35 who had mild COVID-19 (a few samples of this study predate the infection). Cell type and time point are not known. The DNA for the CDR3 is TGTGCCACCAGCGAGGTCGCTGGGCGATCATGGAATGAGCAGTTCTTC. Its protein is CATSEVAGRSWNEQFF.